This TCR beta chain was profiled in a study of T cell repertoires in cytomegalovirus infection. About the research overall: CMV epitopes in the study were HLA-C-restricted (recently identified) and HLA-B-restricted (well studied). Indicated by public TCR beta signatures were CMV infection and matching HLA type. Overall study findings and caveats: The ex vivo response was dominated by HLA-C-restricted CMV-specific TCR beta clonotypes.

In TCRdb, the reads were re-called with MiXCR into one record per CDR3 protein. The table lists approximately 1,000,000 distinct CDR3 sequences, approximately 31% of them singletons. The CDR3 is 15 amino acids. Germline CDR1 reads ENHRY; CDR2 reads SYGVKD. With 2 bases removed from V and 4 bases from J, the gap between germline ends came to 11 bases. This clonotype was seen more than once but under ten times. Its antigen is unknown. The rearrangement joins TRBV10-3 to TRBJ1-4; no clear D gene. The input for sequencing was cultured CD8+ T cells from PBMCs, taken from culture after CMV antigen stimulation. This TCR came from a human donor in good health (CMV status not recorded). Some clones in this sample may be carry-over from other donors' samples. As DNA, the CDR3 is TGTGCCATCAGTGAGGAGGCAGTCATTAATGAAAAACTGTTTTTT. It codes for CAISEEAVINEKLFF.